The 20 T cell receptor beta chains below all came from one sample that was sequenced in a study of cytomegalovirus exposure and HLA in healthy donors. The table came from immunoSEQ multiplex PCR; TCRdb's copy has only in-frame clones and leaves some out. The data show about 240,000 clones, with approximately 87% seen just once and 2.6% held by the top ten. What was sequenced was PBMCs. Receptor source: a young man in good health and CMV-seronegative.

The chain is built from TRBV18 and TRBJ2-3; the D gene is possibly TRBD1 (5 bases). The V end lost 2 bases, the J end lost 0 bases, and 9 bases lay between the germline ends. CDR3 length: 15 residues. CDR1 is KGHSH, CDR2 LQKENI, per germline. Here the CDR3 DNA reads TGTGCCAGCTCACCAACAGGCCATAGCACAGATACGCAGTATTTT. Residues: CASSPTGHSTDTQYF.

The chain uses TRBV29-1 and TRBJ2-7; a possible D gene is TRBD1 (6 bases). V shed 5 bases and J shed 6 bases, with 14 bases lying between them. CDR1 is SQVTM and CDR2 is ANQGSEA in the germline V gene. The CDR3 extends over 12 amino acids. This CDR3 is CSVQGYVGEQYF. Here the CDR3 DNA reads TGCAGCGTTCAGGGGTACGTGGGCGAGCAGTACTTC.

This chain uses TRBV4-3 with TRBJ2-1; 11 bases line up with TRBD2. V was clipped by 3 bases and J by 4 bases; unmatched bases: 5. Germline V CDR1 and CDR2: LGHNA, YSLEER. This CDR3 is 16 amino acids long. CDR3 residues: CASSHSGLAGYNEQFF. The CDR3 DNA reads as TGCGCCAGCAGCCATTCCGGACTAGCGGGTTACAATGAGCAGTTCTTC.

The chain combines TRBV5-4 with TRBJ2-1; 8 nucleotides match TRBD2. CDR1 and CDR2 (germline): SGHNT, YYREEE (reference sequence). The CDR3 loop spans 14 amino acids. J was trimmed by 10 bases and V by 4 bases; bases with no gene match: 10. CDR3 residues: CASSPGVAGSEQFF. As DNA, the CDR3 is TGTGCCAGCAGCCCAGGGGTAGCGGGGTCGGAGCAGTTCTTC.

This chain uses TRBV6-1 with TRBJ1-6; TRBD1 matches at 9 bases. CDR1 and CDR2 (germline): MNHNS, SASEGT. V lost 3 bases to trimming and J lost 10 bases; unmatched junction nucleotides: 19. The CDR3 is 19 amino acids. CDR3 sequence: CASSEVPQGARQASSPLHF. CDR3 DNA sequence: TGTGCCAGCAGTGAGGTCCCACAGGGGGCACGTCAGGCGAGCTCACCCCTCCACTTT.

The chain employs TRBV5-1 and TRBJ2-7; D is unclear. Germline-derived CDR1 and CDR2 are SGHRS and YFSETQ. Trimming took off 1 base at V and 0 bases at J, with 8 bases between the two ends. The CDR3 covers 14 residues. In DNA form, the CDR3 reads TGCGCCAGCAGCTTGACTGTGAGCTCCTACGAGCAGTACTTC. Translating gives CASSLTVSSYEQYF.

As regards this clone: One end of the junction varies from germline; a read error may be responsible. The gene calls are TRBV5-4 and TRBJ2-1; D not resolved. Per the germline V gene, CDR1 is SGHNT and CDR2 is YYREEE (reference sequence). The CDR3 consists of 16 residues. CDR3 region: CASTLQATSSYNEQFF. The CDR3 DNA sequence: TGTGCCAGCACCTTGCAGGCAACCAGCTCCTACAATGAGCAGTTCTTC.

This sequence joins TRBV11-2 and TRBJ1-1; D not certain. Per germline, CDR1 SGHAT and CDR2 FQNNGV. V lost 2 bases, J lost 7 bases, and 11 bases lay in between. The CDR3 loop spans 13 amino acids. The CDR3 nucleotides are TGTGCCAGCAGCTTATCATGGGCAAGTGAAGCTTTCTTT. Protein: CASSLSWASEAFF.

The CDR3 here is CASSQGDRETQYF. The CDR3 bases are TGTGCCAGCAGCCAGGGCGACCGGGAGACCCAGTACTTC. The chain is built from TRBV9 and TRBJ2-5, with TRBD1 as a possible D gene (5 bases). Germline CDR1 and CDR2: SGDLS and YYNGEE. V lost 4 bases, J lost 5 bases, and 12 bases lay in between. The CDR3 length is 13 residues.

The chain joins TRBV7-9 to TRBJ1-6; D unclear. CDR3 length: 14 amino acids. Trimming removed 7 bases from V and 8 bases from J, with 15 bases in between. Germline CDR1 reads SEHNR; CDR2 reads FQNEAQ (reference sequence). The CDR3 is CASNVRDPDSPLHF. The DNA of the CDR3 is TGTGCCAGCAACGTCCGGGATCCCGATTCACCCCTCCACTTT. Full variable domain (missing parts from reference TRBV7-9 and TRBJ1-6): DTGVSQNPRHKITKRGQNVTFRCDPISEHNRLYWYRQTLGQGPEFLTYFQNEAQLEKSRLLSDRFSAERPKGSFSTLEIQRTEQGDSAMYLCASNVRDPDSPLHFGNGTRLTVT.

The CDR3 nucleotides are TGCGCCAGCAGCCAAGATAAAACGGGATACACAGATACGCAGTATTTT. As protein: CASSQDKTGYTDTQYF. The chain is built from TRBV4-1 and TRBJ2-3; possible D gene TRBD2, 5 bases. The germline V gene encodes CDR1 MGHRA and CDR2 YSYEKL. The CDR3 spans 16 residues. V was cut by 0 bases and J by 2 bases, with 12 bases left in between.

The chain is built from TRBV4-1 and TRBJ2-7; 8 nucleotides line up with TRBD1. V shed 0 bases and J 4 bases; nucleotides not matched to a gene: 5. Germline loops: CDR1 MGHRA, CDR2 YSYEKL. The CDR3 sequence is 15 residues long. CDR3 in amino acids: CASSQDRTGPYEQYF. The CDR3 coding sequence is TGCGCCAGCAGCCAAGATAGGACAGGGCCATACGAGCAGTACTTC.

V and J are TRBV6-5 and TRBJ2-5; the D is unclear. The germline V gene encodes CDR1 MNHEY and CDR2 SVGAGI. Trimming took off 0 bases at V and 1 base at J, with 6 bases between the two ends. This CDR3 has 14 amino acids. CDR3 nucleotides: TGTGCCAGCAGTTACTCAAACGGCCAAGAGACCCAGTACTTC. It yields the protein CASSYSNGQETQYF.

The chain has TRBV2 and TRBJ2-7, with 11 bases fitting TRBD2. The ends lost 6 bases at V and 2 bases at J; junction bases unmatched: 12. The CDR3 extends over 17 amino acids. CDR1 is SNHLY, CDR2 FYNNEI, per germline. The CDR3 reads CASRPTPTSGTTYEQYF. The CDR3 DNA follows: TGTGCCAGCAGGCCCACCCCGACTAGCGGGACCACCTACGAGCAGTACTTC.

This chain uses TRBV10-3 with TRBJ1-5, with 10 bases lining up with TRBD1. This CDR3 has 15 amino acids. Germline CDR1 is ENHRY and CDR2 is SYGVKD. Germline trimming cut 6 bases from V and 7 bases from J; bases unmatched to any gene: 9. In DNA form, the CDR3 reads TGTGCCATCAGCTTGGGACAGGGGACCAACCAGCCCCAGCATTTT. Its protein is CAISLGQGTNQPQHF.

The chain recombines TRBV7-2 with TRBJ1-1, with 7 bases fitting TRBD1. The CDR3 extends over 14 amino acids. J lost 5 bases, V lost 1 base, and 4 bases had no gene match. CDR1 SGHTA and CDR2 FQGNSA come from the germline V gene. DNA for the CDR3: TGTGCCAGCAGCTTAGTCCCACAGGGGACTGAAGCTTTCTTT. This translates into CASSLVPQGTEAFF.

The chain couples TRBV5-1 to TRBJ2-7, with 7 bases fitting TRBD2. Germline V gene lookup returns CDR1 SGHRS and CDR2 YFSETQ. The CDR3 is made up of 15 amino acids. V lost 4 bases to trimming and J lost 3 bases; unmatched junction nucleotides: 10. The CDR3: CASSPRGGMNYEQYF. CDR3 DNA: TGCGCCAGCAGCCCCCGGGGAGGGATGAACTACGAGCAGTACTTC.

The rearrangement joins TRBV27 to TRBJ2-3, with 14 nucleotides matching TRBD2. In germline, CDR1 is MNHEY, CDR2 SMNVEV (reference sequence). The CDR3 is 18 residues long. The junction had 6 bases not matched to a gene; V was cut back by 4 bases and J by 0 bases. The CDR3 is CASSSRLAGGPSTDTQYF. CDR3 nucleotide sequence: TGTGCCAGCAGTTCCCGACTAGCGGGGGGGCCGAGCACAGATACGCAGTATTTT.

The chain has TRBV27 and TRBJ2-1; the match to TRBD1 covers 8 bases. The germline gives CDR1 MNHEY, CDR2 SMNVEV (reference sequence). J was trimmed by 8 bases and V by 2 bases; bases with no gene match: 5. This CDR3 region has 14 residues. The CDR3: CASSLTQGVDEQFF. CDR3 sequence (DNA): TGTGCCAGCAGTTTAACACAGGGGGTGGATGAGCAGTTCTTC.

The chain combines TRBV4-3 with TRBJ1-1; 7 nucleotides align to TRBD1. The CDR3 loop spans 13 amino acids. V lost 0 bases to trimming and J lost 10 bases; unmatched junction nucleotides: 5. CDR1 is LGHNA, CDR2 YSLEER, per germline. CDR3 nucleotides: TGCGCCAGCAGCCAAGATAAAAGGACAGGAGCTTTCTTT. It codes for CASSQDKRTGAFF.